The 23 T cell receptor beta chains listed next were all sequenced from one sample in a study of human T cells and chemical hapten exposure. Time point of the sample: patch test 3, about 24 weeks after DPC sensitization. Treatment in this sample: therapeutic diphenylcyclopropenone sensitization with weekly scalp DPC. In TCRdb, the RACE reads were re-called with MiXCR into one record per CDR3 protein. This repertoire shows 150,000 to 200,000 distinct CDR3 sequences, about 22% found once; its top ten account for under 2.5%. The specimen was whole blood, collected in connection with sensitization to the hapten diphenylcyclopropenone (DPC). These receptors were obtained from a woman aged 40 to 49 with alopecia areata. Some clones in this sample may be carry-over from other donors' samples.

The chain links TRBV5-5 to TRBJ1-1; 9 positions match TRBD1. The CDR3 has 17 residues. Germline V gene lookup returns CDR1 SGHKS and CDR2 YYEKEE (reference sequence). J lost 3 bases, V lost 3 bases, and 12 bases had no gene match. CDR3: CASSSDRGDAGDTEAFF. In nucleotides, the CDR3 is TGTGCCAGCAGCTCCGACAGGGGGGATGCCGGTGACACTGAAGCTTTCTTT.

V usage is TRBV28 and J usage is TRBJ2-2, with TRBD1 as a possible D gene (5 bases). The germline V gene has CDR1 MDHEN and CDR2 SYDVKM. Trimming shortened V by 8 bases and J by 1 base, and 17 bases separated the two germline ends. CDR3 length: 16 amino acids. Written as DNA, the CDR3 is TGTGCCAGCCTTATGGGGCCCGATCTGAACACCGGGGAGCTGTTTTTT. It yields the protein CASLMGPDLNTGELFF.

This clonotype showed up just a few times. This chain links TRBV7-2 with TRBJ2-5, with 9 bases lining up with TRBD2. CDR3 length: 13 amino acids. Trimming removed 5 bases from V and 6 bases from J; junction bases left unmatched: 4. Per germline, CDR1 SGHTA and CDR2 FQGNSA. In DNA, the CDR3 is TGTGCCAGCAGCGCGGGAGGGCCTCAGACCCAGTACTTC. This encodes CASSAGGPQTQYF.

This clonotype was observed a few times. V is TRBV4-2 and J is TRBJ1-3, with 8 positions matching TRBD1. Germline loops: CDR1 LGHNA, CDR2 YNFKEQ. V shed 1 base and J 4 bases; nucleotides not matched to a gene: 3. The CDR3 is 15 amino acids. CDR3 residues: CASSQGQGTGNTIYF. The CDR3 coding sequence is TGTGCCAGCAGCCAAGGACAGGGGACCGGAAACACCATATATTTT.

As for this clonotype: A read error may produce the germline difference seen at one junction end. The J gene is TRBJ2-5, the V gene TRBV28; D ambiguous. The germline gives CDR1 MDHEN, CDR2 SYDVKM. The CDR3 extends over 12 amino acids. The CDR3 loop reads CASSADQQTQYF. The CDR3 bases are TGTGCCAGCAGTGCGGACCAACAGACCCAGTACTTC.

This clonotype was recorded many times. This CDR3 is CASSLDRGVREQYF. The CDR3 DNA is TGCGCCAGCAGCCTGGACAGGGGGGTGAGGGAGCAGTACTTC. The chain is built from TRBV5-1 and TRBJ2-7; 10 nucleotides agree with TRBD1. In germline, CDR1 is SGHRS, CDR2 YFSETQ. CDR3 size: 14 residues. Trimming took 4 bases from V and 7 from J; bases not matched to a gene: 8.

The rearrangement joins TRBV6-6 to TRBJ2-5, with D tentatively TRBD2 (6 bases). Germline V gene lookup returns CDR1 MNHNY and CDR2 SVGAGI (reference sequence). The V gene lost 11 bases and the J gene lost 2 bases, with 12 bases spanning the gap. The CDR3 loop spans 12 amino acids. The CDR3 spells CAAGWGQETQYF. The CDR3 region has the DNA TGTGCCGCGGGGTGGGGGCAAGAGACCCAGTACTTC.

V usage is TRBV7-9 and J usage is TRBJ1-6; D is unresolved. Trimming shortened V by 2 bases and J by 14 bases, and 16 bases separated the two germline ends. Germline lookup yields CDR1 SEHNR and CDR2 FQNEAQ (reference sequence). The CDR3 has 14 residues. The CDR3 nucleotides are TGTGCCAGCAGCTTAACCACCACCTCAGGTTCCCTCCACTTT. Translated: CASSLTTTSGSLHF.

This chain joins TRBV7-2 and TRBJ2-3; D unresolved. The V and J ends lost 1 base and 1 base respectively, with 15 bases between them. Germline V gene lookup returns CDR1 SGHTA and CDR2 FQGNSA. This CDR3 has 17 amino acids. CDR3 in DNA: TGTGCCAGCAGCTTAGTGGGGTTAAGGCGAGGCACAGATACGCAGTATTTT. Amino acid sequence: CASSLVGLRRGTDTQYF.

The chain uses TRBV20-1 and TRBJ2-7; no clear D. V was cut by 0 bases and J by 0 bases, with 12 bases left in between. The germline V gene encodes CDR1 DFQATT and CDR2 SNEGSKA (reference sequence). The CDR3 runs 15 residues. CDR3 region: CSARDLGLSSYEQYF. For the CDR3, the DNA is TGCAGTGCTAGAGATCTTGGCCTCAGCTCCTACGAGCAGTACTTC.

V and J are TRBV6-1 and TRBJ1-1; D gene uncertain. Germline V CDR1 and CDR2: MNHNS, SASEGT. Trimming removed 1 base from V and 4 bases from J, with 16 bases in between. The CDR3 loop spans 16 amino acids. The CDR3 spells CASSEVPVLSGTEAFF. The CDR3 DNA is TGTGCCAGCAGTGAAGTCCCCGTACTCTCGGGCACTGAAGCTTTCTTT.

This chain connects TRBV6-2 or TRBV6-3 to TRBJ1-3; the D is unclear. The CDR3 length is 14 residues. The V and J ends lost 6 bases and 3 bases respectively, with 12 bases between them. Germline CDR1 is MNHEY and CDR2 is SVGEGT. The CDR3 sequence: CASSRTSHGNTIYF. In DNA form, the CDR3 reads TGTGCCAGCAGCCGCACATCGCATGGAAACACCATATATTTT.

The sample holds a few counts of this clonotype. The rearrangement uses TRBV7-2 and TRBJ2-2; 8 nucleotides agree with TRBD1. The CDR3 spans 17 residues. Looked up from germline, CDR1 is SGHTA and CDR2 is FQGNSA. The ends lost 4 bases at V and 6 bases at J; junction bases unmatched: 13. CDR3 bases: TGTGCCAGCAGCTCCCGGGGTGGCCCAGGGGGCCCCGGGGAGCTGTTTTTT. This gives the protein CASSSRGGPGGPGELFF.

This clonotype was observed a few times. The chain has TRBV5-1 and TRBJ2-7; perhaps TRBD1 as D (5 bases). The germline V gene has CDR1 SGHRS and CDR2 YFSETQ. The germline V and J ends were trimmed by 0 bases and 4 bases, with 11 bases remaining between them. The CDR3 has 14 residues. The CDR3 region has the DNA TGCGCCAGCAGCTTGGCGGACCCAGGGTACGAGCAGTACTTC. As protein: CASSLADPGYEQYF.

The CDR3 sequence is CASSLITSPDTQYF. DNA of the CDR3: TGTGCCAGCAGCCTAATAACGAGCCCAGATACGCAGTATTTT. The rearrangement uses TRBV7-9 and TRBJ2-3; unclear D gene. The CDR3 runs to 14 residues. The germline V gene has CDR1 SEHNR and CDR2 FQNEAQ (reference sequence). Trimming removed 5 bases at V and 4 bases at J, with 13 bases between.

CDR3 sequence: CASSLKGARYEQYF. Here the CDR3 DNA reads TGTGCCAGCAGTTTGAAGGGGGCGCGCTACGAGCAGTACTTC. The rearrangement uses TRBV27 and TRBJ2-7; 7 bases map to TRBD1. J was trimmed by 3 bases and V by 3 bases; bases with no gene match: 5. CDR3 size: 14 residues. In germline, CDR1 is MNHEY, CDR2 SMNVEV (reference sequence).

Only a few counts were recorded for this clonotype. The rearrangement uses TRBV29-1 and TRBJ2-7, with D possibly being TRBD1 (5 bases). CDR3 size: 14 residues. V was cut by 4 bases and J by 6 bases, with 19 bases left in between. Germline V gene sequence: CDR1 SQVTM, CDR2 ANQGSEA. CDR3 sequence (DNA): TGCAGCGTTGGGCGTCAGACAGATCGGTCCGAGCAGTACTTC. Residues: CSVGRQTDRSEQYF.

This clonotype appeared a few times. The chain couples TRBV11-3 to TRBJ2-1; 11 bases are a match to TRBD2. CDR1 and CDR2 from the germline V gene are SGHNT and YENEEA. V shed 3 bases, J shed 6 bases, and the junction held 7 bases outside the gene matches. This CDR3 has 16 residues. The CDR3 reads CASSLVAGGAGNEQFF. The CDR3 region has the DNA TGTGCCAGCAGCTTGGTAGCGGGAGGGGCCGGCAATGAGCAGTTCTTC.

The rearrangement joins TRBV6-5 to TRBJ2-1; TRBD2 matches 8 bases. V gave up 6 bases and J gave up 5 bases; unmatched junction bases: 9. The CDR3 has 15 amino acids. CDR1 MNHEY and CDR2 SVGAGI come from the germline V gene. CDR3 sequence (DNA): TGTGCCAGCAGCCCTTTTGCGCGGGAGGACAATGAGCAGTTCTTC. Its protein is CASSPFAREDNEQFF.

The V gene is TRBV18, the J gene TRBJ1-5; possibly TRBD1 for D (5 bases). The CDR3 spans 15 residues. Trimming removed 3 bases from V and 2 bases from J, with 11 bases in between. Germline V lookup: CDR1 KGHSH, CDR2 LQKENI. The CDR3 coding sequence is TGTGCCAGCTCACCTCAGGGTAATGGCAATCAGCCCCAGCATTTT. As protein: CASSPQGNGNQPQHF.

The chain combines TRBV12-3 or TRBV12-4 with TRBJ1-5; maybe TRBD1 (6 bases). V was trimmed by 5 bases and J by 7 bases, leaving 15 bases between them. The length of the CDR3 is 14 residues. CDR3 in DNA: TGTGCCAGCAGTCAGACCAGGGGTGGGCAGCCCCAGCATTTT. Protein sequence: CASSQTRGGQPQHF.

This clonotype was counted between two and nine times. The V gene is TRBV10-3, the J gene TRBJ1-5, with D uncertain. The CDR3 loop spans 14 amino acids. Germline CDR1 reads ENHRY; CDR2 reads SYGVKD. V shed 3 bases and J shed 2 bases, with 8 bases lying between them. The CDR3 bases are TGTGCCATCAGTGACCCCACAGGCAATCAGCCCCAGCATTTT. This translates into CAISDPTGNQPQHF.

This clonotype occurred a few times. Here the CDR3 DNA reads TGTGCCAGCTCCCCCGGGGGGGGCTATCAGCCCCAGCATTTT. Translating it yields CASSPGGGYQPQHF. This chain connects TRBV18 to TRBJ1-5; possible D gene TRBD1, 6 bases. Germline-derived CDR1 and CDR2 are KGHSH and LQKENI. V was shortened by 6 bases and J by 5 bases, with 14 bases between the two germline ends. The CDR3 is made up of 14 amino acids.